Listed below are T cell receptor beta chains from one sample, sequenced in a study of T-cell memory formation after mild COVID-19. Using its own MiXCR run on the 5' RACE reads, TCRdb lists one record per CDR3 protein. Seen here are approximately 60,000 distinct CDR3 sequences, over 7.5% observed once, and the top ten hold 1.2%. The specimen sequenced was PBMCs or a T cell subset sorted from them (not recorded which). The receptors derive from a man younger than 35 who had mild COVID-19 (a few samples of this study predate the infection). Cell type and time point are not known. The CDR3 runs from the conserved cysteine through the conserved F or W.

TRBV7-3 CASSVLAGYNEQFF
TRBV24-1 CATSDGGNTGELFF
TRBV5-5 CASSPPRQDLTDTQYF
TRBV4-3 CASSQEAKVFSTDTQYF
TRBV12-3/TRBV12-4 CASSGSGTGGLRGYTF
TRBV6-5 CASSYEESTPQHF
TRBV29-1 CSVDSTNTGELFF
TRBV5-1 CASSRGTEGTEAFF
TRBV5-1 CASSFVAGGAYEQYF
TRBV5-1 CASSLVPGANVLTF
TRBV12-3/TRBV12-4 CASSYRGGGVGTDTQYF
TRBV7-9 CASSRGLAGGLSTDTQYF
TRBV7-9 CASSPGLQNVADTQYF
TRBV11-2 CASRRLAGNQETQYF
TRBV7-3 CASSLRLASTDTQYF
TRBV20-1 CSARDQLGTTREQFF
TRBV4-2 CASSQPGTGVTGELFF
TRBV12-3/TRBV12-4 CASSGTGTVTYEQYF
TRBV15 CATSRDEVETQYF
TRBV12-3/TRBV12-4 CASRGLPGVGSYNEQFF
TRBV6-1 CASSEAPPPLGYEQYF
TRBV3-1 CASSQDRRGELFF
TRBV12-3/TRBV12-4 CASSSQGHTTGELFF
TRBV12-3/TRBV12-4 CASTSGLPYNEQFF
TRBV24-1 CATTGGRTDTQYF
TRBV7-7 CASSWDRAETQYF
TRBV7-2 CASSYRDGLGELFF
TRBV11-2 CASSLVRGSYEQYF
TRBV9 CASSVVGGGNTIYF
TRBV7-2 CASSLASLDTQYF
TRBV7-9 CASSRTGAQNTEAFF
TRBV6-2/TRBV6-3 CASSHGQPQHF
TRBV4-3 CASSQGHKGDYGYTF
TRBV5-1 CASSLWVRTEKLFF
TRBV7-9 CASSLGSRNYGYTF
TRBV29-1 CSAGGPGNSGNTIYF
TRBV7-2 CASSWIAGYNEQFF
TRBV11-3 CASSLAPGLAGADTQYF
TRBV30 CAWSLGGNEQFF
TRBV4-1 CASSPLPGTGNYGYTF
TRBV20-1 CSARPTPSGSYNSPLHF
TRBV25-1 CASSRVHEQYF
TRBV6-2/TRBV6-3 CASSSSGPAETQYF
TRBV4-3 CASSDGYQSLQQFF
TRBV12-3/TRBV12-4 CASSRIEQFF
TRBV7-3 CASSPQAGDYNEQFF
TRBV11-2 CASSRDLTDTQYF
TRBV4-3 CASSPRTGTNEKLFF
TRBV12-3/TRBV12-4 CASSTGTGVTAFF
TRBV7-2 CASSSPGPNEQFF
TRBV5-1 CASSLSTGANVLTF
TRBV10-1 CASSESYRVGDNEQFF
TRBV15 CATSSLTVGEQYF
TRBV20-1 CSARDRRGGETQYF
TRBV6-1 CASSVSRDTQETQYF